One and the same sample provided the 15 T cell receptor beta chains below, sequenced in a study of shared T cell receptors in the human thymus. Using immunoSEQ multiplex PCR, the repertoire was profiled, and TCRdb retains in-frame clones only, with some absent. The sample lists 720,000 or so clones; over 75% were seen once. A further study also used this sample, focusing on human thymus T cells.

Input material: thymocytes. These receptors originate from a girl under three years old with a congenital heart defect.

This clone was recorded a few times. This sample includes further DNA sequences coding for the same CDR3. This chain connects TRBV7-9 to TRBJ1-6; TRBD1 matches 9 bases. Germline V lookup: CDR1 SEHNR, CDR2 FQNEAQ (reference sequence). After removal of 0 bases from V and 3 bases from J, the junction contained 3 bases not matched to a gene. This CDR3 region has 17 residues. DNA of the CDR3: TGTGCCAGCAGCTTAGCAGGACAGGGGAACTATAATTCACCCCTCCACTTT. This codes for CASSLAGQGNYNSPLHF.

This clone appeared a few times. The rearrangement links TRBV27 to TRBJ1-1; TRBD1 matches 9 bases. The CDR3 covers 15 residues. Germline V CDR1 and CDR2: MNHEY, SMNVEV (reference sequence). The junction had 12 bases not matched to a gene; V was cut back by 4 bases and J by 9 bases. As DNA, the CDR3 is TGTGCCAGCAGTTATACTTCTAGGGACAGGGATAAAGCTTTCTTT. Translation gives CASSYTSRDRDKAFF.

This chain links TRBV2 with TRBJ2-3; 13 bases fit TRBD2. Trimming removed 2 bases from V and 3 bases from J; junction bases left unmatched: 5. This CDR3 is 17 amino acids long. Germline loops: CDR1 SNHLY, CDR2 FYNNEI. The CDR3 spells CASSETSGGVLTDTQYF. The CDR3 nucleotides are TGTGCCAGCAGTGAAACTAGCGGGGGGGTTTTAACAGATACGCAGTATTTT.

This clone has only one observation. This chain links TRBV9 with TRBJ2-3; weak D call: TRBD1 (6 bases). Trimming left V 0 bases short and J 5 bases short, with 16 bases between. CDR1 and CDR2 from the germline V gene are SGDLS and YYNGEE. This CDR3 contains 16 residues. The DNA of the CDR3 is TGTGCCAGCAGCGTAGAAATTGAGTTAGGGGGAGATACGCAGTATTTT. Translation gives CASSVEIELGGDTQYF.

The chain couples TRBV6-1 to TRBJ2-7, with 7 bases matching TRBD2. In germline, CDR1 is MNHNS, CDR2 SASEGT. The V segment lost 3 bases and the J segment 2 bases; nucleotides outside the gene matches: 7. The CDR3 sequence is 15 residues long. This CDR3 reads CASSEQTSVPYEQYF. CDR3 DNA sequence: TGTGCCAGCAGTGAGCAAACTAGCGTTCCCTACGAGCAGTACTTC.

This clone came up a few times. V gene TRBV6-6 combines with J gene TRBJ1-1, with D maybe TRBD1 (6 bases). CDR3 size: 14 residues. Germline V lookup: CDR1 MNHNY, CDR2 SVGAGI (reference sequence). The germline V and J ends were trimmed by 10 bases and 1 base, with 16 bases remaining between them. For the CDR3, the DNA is TGTGCCATAATGCAGGGGCGATGGAACACTGAAGCTTTCTTT. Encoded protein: CAIMQGRWNTEAFF.

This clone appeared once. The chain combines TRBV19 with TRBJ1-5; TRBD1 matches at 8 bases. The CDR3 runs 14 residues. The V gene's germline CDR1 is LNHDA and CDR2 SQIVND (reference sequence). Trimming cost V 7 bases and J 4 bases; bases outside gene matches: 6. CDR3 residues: CASKSGTGNQPQHF. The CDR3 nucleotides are TGTGCCAGTAAATCCGGGACAGGTAATCAGCCCCAGCATTTT.

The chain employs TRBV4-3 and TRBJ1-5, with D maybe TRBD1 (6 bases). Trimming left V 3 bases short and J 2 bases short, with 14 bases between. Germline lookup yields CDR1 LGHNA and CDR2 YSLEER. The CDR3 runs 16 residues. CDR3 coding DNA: TGCGCCAGCAGCCAGTGGGGGGGGCCAGGCAATCAGCCCCAGCATTTT. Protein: CASSQWGGPGNQPQHF.

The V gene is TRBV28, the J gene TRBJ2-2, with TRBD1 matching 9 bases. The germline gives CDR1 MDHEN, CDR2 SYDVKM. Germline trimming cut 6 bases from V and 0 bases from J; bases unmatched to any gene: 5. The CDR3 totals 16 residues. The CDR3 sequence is CASSRGQGSNTGELFF. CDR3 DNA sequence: TGTGCCAGCAGCCGGGGACAGGGTTCGAACACCGGGGAGCTGTTTTTT.

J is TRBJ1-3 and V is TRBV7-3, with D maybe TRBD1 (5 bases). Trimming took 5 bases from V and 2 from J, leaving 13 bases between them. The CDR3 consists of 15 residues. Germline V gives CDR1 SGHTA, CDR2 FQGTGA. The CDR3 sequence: CASSPAGGTGNTIYF. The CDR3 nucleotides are TGTGCCAGCAGCCCGGCGGGGGGGACTGGAAACACCATATATTTT.

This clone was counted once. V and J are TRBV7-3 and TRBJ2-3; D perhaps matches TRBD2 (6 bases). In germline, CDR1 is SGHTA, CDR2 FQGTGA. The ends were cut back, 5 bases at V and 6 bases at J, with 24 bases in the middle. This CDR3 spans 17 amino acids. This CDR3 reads CASSHIPISKAGDTQYF. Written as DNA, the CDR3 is TGTGCCAGCAGCCACATCCCCATCTCCAAGGCGGGGGATACGCAGTATTTT.

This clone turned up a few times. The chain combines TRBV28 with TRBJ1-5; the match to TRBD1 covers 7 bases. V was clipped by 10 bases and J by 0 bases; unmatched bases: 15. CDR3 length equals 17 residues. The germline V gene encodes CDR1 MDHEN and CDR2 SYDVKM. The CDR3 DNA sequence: TGTGCCACCCGGGACAGTCGGGGCATTTATAGCAATCAGCCCCAGCATTTT. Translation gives CATRDSRGIYSNQPQHF.

DNA of the CDR3: TGTGCCAGCAGTTACCCCCCGAGGGGGAATTCACCCCTCCACTTT. The encoded protein is CASSYPPRGNSPLHF. The V call is TRBV6-6, the J call TRBJ1-6; maybe TRBD1 (6 bases). The V gene lost 2 bases and the J gene lost 7 bases, with 12 bases spanning the gap. Germline V gene sequence: CDR1 MNHNY, CDR2 SVGAGI (reference sequence). This CDR3 has 15 residues.

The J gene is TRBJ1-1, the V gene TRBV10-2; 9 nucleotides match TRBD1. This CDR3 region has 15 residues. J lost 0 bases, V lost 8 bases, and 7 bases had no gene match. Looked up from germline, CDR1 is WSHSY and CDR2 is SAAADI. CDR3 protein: CASGQGLGMNTEAFF. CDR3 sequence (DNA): TGCGCCAGCGGACAGGGGTTAGGTATGAACACTGAAGCTTTCTTT.

Here the CDR3 DNA reads TGTGCCAGCACCCTAGCCTCGAGAGGGACTGAAGCTTTCTTT. Its translation is CASTLASRGTEAFF. V is TRBV6-1 and J is TRBJ1-1; no clear D. The CDR3 has 14 residues. Trimming removed 7 bases at V and 5 bases at J, with 17 bases between. Germline CDR1 and CDR2: MNHNS and SASEGT.